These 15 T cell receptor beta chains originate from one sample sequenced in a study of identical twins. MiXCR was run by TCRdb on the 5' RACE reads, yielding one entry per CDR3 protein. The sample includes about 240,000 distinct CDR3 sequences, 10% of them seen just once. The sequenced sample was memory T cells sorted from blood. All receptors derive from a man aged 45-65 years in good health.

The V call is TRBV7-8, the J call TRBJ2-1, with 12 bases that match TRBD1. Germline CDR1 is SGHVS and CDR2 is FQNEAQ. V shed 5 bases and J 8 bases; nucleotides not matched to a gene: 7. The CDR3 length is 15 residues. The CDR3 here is CASSPGTGGYYEQFF. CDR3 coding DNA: TGTGCCAGCAGCCCCGGGACAGGGGGCTATTATGAGCAGTTCTTC.

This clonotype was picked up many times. The CDR3 spells CASSYQGRETQYF. CDR3 nucleotide sequence: TGTGCCAGCAGCTACCAGGGAAGAGAGACCCAGTACTTC. This chain joins TRBV7-2 and TRBJ2-5, with TRBD1 as a possible D gene (5 bases). V was clipped by 4 bases and J by 4 bases, with 10 bases between them. The CDR3 contains 13 residues. Germline values: CDR1 SGHTA, CDR2 FQGNSA.

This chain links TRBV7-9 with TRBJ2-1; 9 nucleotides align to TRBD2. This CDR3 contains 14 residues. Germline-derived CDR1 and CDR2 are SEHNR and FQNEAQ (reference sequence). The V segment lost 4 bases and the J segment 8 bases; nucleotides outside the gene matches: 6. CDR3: CASSWGLAGYEQFF. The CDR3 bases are TGTGCCAGCAGCTGGGGGCTAGCGGGATATGAGCAGTTCTTC.

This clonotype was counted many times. The CDR3 nucleotides read TGTGCCAGCAGGACCGACGGGACAGGGGATACGCAGTATTTT. It encodes CASRTDGTGDTQYF. This rearrangement joins TRBV28 to TRBJ2-3; TRBD1 agrees at 9 bases. Trimming cost V 6 bases and J 6 bases; bases outside gene matches: 7. The CDR3 contains 14 residues. Germline assignment: CDR1 MDHEN and CDR2 SYDVKM.

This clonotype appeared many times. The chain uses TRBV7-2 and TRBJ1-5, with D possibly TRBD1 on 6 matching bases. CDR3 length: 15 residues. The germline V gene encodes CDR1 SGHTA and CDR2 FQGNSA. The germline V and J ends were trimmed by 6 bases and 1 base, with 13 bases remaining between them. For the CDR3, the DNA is TGTGCCAGCAGTTTGGCACAGGGAAGCAATCAGCCCCAGCATTTT. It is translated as CASSLAQGSNQPQHF.

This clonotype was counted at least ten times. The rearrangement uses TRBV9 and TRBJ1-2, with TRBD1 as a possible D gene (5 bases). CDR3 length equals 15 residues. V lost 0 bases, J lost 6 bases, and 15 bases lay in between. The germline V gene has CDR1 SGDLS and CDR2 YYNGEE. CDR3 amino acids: CASSVGIGGVHGYTF. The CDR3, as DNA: TGTGCCAGCAGCGTAGGCATTGGAGGGGTTCATGGCTACACCTTC. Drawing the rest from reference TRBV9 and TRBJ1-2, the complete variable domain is DSGVTQTPKHLITATGQRVTLRCSPRSGDLSVYWYQQSLDQGLQFLIQYYNGEERAKGNILERFSAQQFPDLHSELNLSSLELGDSALYFCASSVGIGGVHGYTFGSGTRLTVV.

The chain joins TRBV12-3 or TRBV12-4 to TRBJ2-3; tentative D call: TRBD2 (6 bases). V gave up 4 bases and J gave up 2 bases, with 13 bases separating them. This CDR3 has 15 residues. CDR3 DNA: TGTGCCAGCAGTTGGGGCGGGACCACCACAGATACGCAGTATTTT. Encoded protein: CASSWGGTTTDTQYF.

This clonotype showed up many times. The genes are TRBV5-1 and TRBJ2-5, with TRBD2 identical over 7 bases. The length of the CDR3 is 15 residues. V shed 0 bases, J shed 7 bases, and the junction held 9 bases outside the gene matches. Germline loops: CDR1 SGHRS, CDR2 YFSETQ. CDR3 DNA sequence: TGCGCCAGCAGCTTGGACGGGAGGACCTCAGGGACCCAGTACTTC. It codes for CASSLDGRTSGTQYF.

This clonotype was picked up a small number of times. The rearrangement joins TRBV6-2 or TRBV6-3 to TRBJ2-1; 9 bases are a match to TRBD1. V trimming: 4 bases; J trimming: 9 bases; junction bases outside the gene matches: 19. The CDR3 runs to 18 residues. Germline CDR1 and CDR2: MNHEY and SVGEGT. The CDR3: CASSFQQGASRTYGEQFF. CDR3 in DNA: TGTGCCAGCAGTTTCCAACAGGGGGCATCTCGAACATACGGTGAGCAGTTCTTC.

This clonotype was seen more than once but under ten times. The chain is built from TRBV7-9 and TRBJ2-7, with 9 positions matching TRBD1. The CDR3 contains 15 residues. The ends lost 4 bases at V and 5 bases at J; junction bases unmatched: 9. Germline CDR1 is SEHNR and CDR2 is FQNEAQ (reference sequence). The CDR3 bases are TGTGCCAGCAGCTCGGGACAGGGAGATGGTGACGAGCAGTACTTC. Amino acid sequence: CASSSGQGDGDEQYF. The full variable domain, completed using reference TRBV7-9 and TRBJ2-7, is DTGVSQNPRHKITKRGQNVTFRCDPISEHNRLYWYRQTLGQGPEFLTYFQNEAQLEKSRLLSDRFSAERPKGSFSTLEIQRTEQGDSAMYLCASSSGQGDGDEQYFGPGTRLTVT.

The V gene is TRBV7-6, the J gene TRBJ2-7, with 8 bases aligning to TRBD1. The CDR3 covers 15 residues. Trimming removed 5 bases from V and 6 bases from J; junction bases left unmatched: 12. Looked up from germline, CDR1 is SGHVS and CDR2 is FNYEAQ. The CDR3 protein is CASSPSTGAVGEQYF. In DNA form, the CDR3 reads TGTGCCAGCAGCCCATCGACAGGGGCTGTCGGCGAGCAGTACTTC.

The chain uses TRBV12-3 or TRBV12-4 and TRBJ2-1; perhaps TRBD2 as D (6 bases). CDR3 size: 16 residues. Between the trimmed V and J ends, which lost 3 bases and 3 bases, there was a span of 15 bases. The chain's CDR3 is CASSLPPGLHYNEQFF. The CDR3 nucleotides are TGTGCCAGCAGTTTGCCCCCGGGACTTCACTACAATGAGCAGTTCTTC.

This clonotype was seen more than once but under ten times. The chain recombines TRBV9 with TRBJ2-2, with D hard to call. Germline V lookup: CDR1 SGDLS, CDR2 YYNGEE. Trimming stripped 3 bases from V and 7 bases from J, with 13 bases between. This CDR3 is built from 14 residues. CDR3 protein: CASSAALGGGELFF. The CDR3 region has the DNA TGTGCCAGCAGCGCCGCGCTGGGTGGCGGGGAGCTGTTTTTT.

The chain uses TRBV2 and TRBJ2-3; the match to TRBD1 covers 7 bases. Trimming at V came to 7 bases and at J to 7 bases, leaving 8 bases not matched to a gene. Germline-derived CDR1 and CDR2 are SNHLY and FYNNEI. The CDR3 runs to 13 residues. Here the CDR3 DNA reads TGTGCCAGCATTGGGGGACAGAACAATACGCAGTATTTT. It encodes CASIGGQNNTQYF.

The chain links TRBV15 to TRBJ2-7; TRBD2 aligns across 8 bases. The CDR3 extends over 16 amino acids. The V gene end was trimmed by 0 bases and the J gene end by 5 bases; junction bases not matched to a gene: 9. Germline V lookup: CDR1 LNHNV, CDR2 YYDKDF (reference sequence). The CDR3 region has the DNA TGTGCCACCAGCAGAGAGATAACGGGAGGGCAGGACGAGCAGTACTTC. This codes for CATSREITGGQDEQYF. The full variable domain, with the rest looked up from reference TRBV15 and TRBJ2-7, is DAMVIQNPRYQVTQFGKPVTLSCSQTLNHNVMYWYQQKSSQAPKLLFHYYDKDFNNEADTPDNFQSRRPNTSFCFLDIRSPGLGDTAMYLCATSREITGGQDEQYFGPGTRLTVT.